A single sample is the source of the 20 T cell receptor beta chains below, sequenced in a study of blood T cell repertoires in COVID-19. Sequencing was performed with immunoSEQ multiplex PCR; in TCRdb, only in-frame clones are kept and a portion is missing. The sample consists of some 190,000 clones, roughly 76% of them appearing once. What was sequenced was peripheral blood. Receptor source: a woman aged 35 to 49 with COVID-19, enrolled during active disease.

The CDR3 region has the DNA TGTGCCAGCACCCCCGGCCTAGCGGGAGCAGGTGAGCAGTTCTTC. It codes for CASTPGLAGAGEQFF. The V and J genes are TRBV5-4 and TRBJ2-1; 10 bases line up with TRBD2. Trimming cost V 6 bases and J 9 bases; bases outside gene matches: 12. Germline values: CDR1 SGHNT, CDR2 YYREEE (reference sequence). This CDR3 comprises 15 residues.

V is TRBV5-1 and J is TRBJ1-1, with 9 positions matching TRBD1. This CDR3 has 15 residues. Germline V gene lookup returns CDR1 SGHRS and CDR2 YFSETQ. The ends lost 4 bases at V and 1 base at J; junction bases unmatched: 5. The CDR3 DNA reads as TGCGCCAGCAGCACCGGACAGGGGCCGAACACTGAAGCTTTCTTT. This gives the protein CASSTGQGPNTEAFF.

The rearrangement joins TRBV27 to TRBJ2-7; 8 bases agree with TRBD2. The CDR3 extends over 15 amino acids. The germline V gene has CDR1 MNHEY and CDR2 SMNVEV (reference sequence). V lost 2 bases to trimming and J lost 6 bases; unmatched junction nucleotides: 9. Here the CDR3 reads CASSLSSGILFEQYF. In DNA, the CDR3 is TGTGCCAGCAGTTTAAGTAGCGGGATTTTGTTCGAGCAGTACTTC.

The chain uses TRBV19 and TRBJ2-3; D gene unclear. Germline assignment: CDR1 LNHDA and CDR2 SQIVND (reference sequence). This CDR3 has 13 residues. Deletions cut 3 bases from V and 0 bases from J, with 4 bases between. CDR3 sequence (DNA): TGTGCCAGTAGTATGGGCAGCACAGATACGCAGTATTTT. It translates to CASSMGSTDTQYF.

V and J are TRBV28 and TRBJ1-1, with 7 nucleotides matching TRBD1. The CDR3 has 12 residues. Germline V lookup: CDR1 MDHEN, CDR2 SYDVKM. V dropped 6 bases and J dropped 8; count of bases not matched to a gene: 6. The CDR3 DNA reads TGTGCCAGCAGCGAACAGGGGTGGGAAGCTTTCTTT. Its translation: CASSEQGWEAFF.

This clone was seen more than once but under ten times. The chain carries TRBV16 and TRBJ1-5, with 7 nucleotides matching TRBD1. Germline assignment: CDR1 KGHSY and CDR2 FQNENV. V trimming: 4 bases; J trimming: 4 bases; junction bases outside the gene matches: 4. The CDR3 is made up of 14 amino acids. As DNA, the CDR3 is TGTGCCAGCAGCCTAGGGACAGAGAATCAGCCCCAGCATTTT. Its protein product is CASSLGTENQPQHF. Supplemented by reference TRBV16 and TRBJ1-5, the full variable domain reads GEEVAQTPKHLVRGEGQKAKLYCAPIKGHSYVFWYQQVLKNEFKFLISFQNENVFDETGMPKERFSAKCLPNSPCSLEIQATKLEDSAVYFCASSLGTENQPQHFGDGTRLSIL.

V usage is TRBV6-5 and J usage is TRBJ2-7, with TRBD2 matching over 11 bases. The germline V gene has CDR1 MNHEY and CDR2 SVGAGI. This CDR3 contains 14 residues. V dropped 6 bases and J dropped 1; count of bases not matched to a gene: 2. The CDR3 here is CASRRLAGSYEQYV. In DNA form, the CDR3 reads TGTGCCAGCAGGCGACTAGCGGGGTCCTACGAGCAGTACGTC.

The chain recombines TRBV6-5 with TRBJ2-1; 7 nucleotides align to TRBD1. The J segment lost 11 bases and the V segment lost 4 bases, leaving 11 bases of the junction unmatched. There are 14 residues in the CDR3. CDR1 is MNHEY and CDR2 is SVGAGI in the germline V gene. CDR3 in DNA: TGTGCCAGCAGTTTGAAACCGGGACAGCTTCAGCAGTTCTTC. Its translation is CASSLKPGQLQQFF.

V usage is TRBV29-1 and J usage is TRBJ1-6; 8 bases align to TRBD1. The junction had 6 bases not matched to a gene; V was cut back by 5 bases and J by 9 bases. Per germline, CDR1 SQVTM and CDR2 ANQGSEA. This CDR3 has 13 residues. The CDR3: CSVQGATGSPLHF. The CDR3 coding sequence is TGCAGCGTTCAGGGGGCGACAGGTTCACCCCTCCACTTT.

CDR3 bases: TGTGCCAGCAGCCACCCGGTGAGCTACGAGCAGTACTTC. Its translation: CASSHPVSYEQYF. The chain combines TRBV7-8 with TRBJ2-7; D unresolved. The CDR3 runs 13 residues. Germline CDR1 SGHVS, CDR2 FQNEAQ. The V gene lost 5 bases and the J gene lost 3 bases, with 11 bases spanning the gap.

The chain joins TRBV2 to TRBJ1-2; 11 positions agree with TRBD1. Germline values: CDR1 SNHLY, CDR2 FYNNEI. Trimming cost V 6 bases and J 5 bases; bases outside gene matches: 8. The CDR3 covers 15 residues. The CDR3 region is CASRDRGRPIYGYTF. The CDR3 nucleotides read TGTGCCAGCAGGGACAGGGGGCGCCCCATATATGGCTACACCTTC.

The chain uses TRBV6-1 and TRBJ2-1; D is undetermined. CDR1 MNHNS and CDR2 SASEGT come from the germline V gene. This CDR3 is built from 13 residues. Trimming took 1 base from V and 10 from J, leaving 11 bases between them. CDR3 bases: TGTGCCAGCAGTGAAGTCTTCGGGTACGAGCAGTTCTTC. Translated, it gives CASSEVFGYEQFF.

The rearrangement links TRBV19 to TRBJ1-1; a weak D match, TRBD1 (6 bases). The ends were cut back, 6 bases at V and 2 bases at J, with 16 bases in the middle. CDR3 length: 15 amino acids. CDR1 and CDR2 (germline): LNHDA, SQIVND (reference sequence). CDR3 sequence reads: CASRGHPAINTEAFF. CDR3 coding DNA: TGTGCCAGTAGGGGACATCCAGCAATTAACACTGAAGCTTTCTTT.

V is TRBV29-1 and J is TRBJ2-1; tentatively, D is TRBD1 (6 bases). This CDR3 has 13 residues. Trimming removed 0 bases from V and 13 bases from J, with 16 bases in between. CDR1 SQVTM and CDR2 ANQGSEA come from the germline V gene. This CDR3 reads CSVEDLRPGVQFF. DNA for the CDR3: TGCAGCGTTGAAGATCTGCGGCCAGGGGTCCAGTTCTTC.

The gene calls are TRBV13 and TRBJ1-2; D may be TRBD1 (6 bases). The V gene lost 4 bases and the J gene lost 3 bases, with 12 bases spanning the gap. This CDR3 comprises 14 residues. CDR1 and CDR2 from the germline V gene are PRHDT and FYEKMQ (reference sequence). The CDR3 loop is CASSSAGVDYGYTF. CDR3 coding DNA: TGTGCCAGCAGCTCTGCAGGGGTGGACTATGGCTACACCTTC.

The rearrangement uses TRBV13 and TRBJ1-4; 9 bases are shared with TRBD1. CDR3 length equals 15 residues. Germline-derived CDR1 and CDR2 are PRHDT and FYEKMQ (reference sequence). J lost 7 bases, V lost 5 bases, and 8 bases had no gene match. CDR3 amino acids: CASSGAGTGSEKLFF. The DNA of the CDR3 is TGTGCCAGCAGCGGAGCCGGGACAGGGAGTGAAAAACTGTTTTTT.

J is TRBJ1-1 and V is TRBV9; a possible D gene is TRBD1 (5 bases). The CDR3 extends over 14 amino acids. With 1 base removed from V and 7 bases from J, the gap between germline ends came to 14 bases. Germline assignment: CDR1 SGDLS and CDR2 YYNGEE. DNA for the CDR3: TGTGCCAGCAGCGTACTCGTAGGTACAGGTGAAGCTTTCTTT. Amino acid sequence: CASSVLVGTGEAFF. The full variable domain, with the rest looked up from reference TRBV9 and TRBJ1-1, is DSGVTQTPKHLITATGQRVTLRCSPRSGDLSVYWYQQSLDQGLQFLIQYYNGEERAKGNILERFSAQQFPDLHSELNLSSLELGDSALYFCASSVLVGTGEAFFGQGTRLTVV.

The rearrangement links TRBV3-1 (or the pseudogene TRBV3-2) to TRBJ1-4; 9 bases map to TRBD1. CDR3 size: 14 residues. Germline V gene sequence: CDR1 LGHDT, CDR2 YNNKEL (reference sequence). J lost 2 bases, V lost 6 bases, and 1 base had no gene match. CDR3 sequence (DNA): TGTGCCAGCAGGGACAGGGGCACTAATGAAAAACTGTTTTTT. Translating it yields CASRDRGTNEKLFF.

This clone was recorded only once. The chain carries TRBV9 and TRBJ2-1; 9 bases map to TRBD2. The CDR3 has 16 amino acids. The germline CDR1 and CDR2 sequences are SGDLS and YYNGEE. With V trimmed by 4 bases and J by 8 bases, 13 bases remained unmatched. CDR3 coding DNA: TGTGCCAGCAGCTTCCGCGGGGGGGCCAGGGGTGATGAGCAGTTCTTC. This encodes CASSFRGGARGDEQFF.

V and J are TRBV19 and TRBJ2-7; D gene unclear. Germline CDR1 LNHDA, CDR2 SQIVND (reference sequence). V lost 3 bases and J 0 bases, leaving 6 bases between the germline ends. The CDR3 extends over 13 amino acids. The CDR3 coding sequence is TGTGCCAGTAGTATTGGCGGCTCCTACGAGCAGTACTTC. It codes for CASSIGGSYEQYF.